Listed below are T cell receptor beta chains from one sample, sequenced in a study of cytomegalovirus exposure and HLA in healthy donors. Sequencing was performed with immunoSEQ multiplex PCR; in TCRdb, only in-frame clones are kept and a portion is missing. The sample holds 110,000 to 150,000 clones, around 75% seen once. Sequenced input: PBMCs. Every receptor here comes from a man aged 25-45 years in good health and CMV-seronegative. Each CDR3 is given with its conserved first and last residue. Each record gives: V gene, D gene, clone size, J gene, CDR3 protein, CDR3 DNA. D genes are given only for firm matches. Not all rows give a size; the values are once, few, many and, for expanded clones, a class.

v_call: TRBV25-1
d_call: .
clone_size: .
j_call: TRBJ2-1
cdr3_aa: CASRWSSYNEQFF
cdr3_nt: TGTGCCAGCAGATGGAGCTCCTACAATGAGCAGTTCTTC

v_call: TRBV2
d_call: TRBD1
clone_size: .
j_call: TRBJ2-7
cdr3_aa: CASRAVVQGAEYF
cdr3_nt: TGTGCCAGCAGGGCAGTGGTACAGGGGGCCGAGTACTTC

v_call: TRBV2
d_call: TRBD1
clone_size: once
j_call: TRBJ1-5
cdr3_aa: CASNDRGGQPQHF
cdr3_nt: TGTGCCAGCAACGACAGGGGAGGACAGCCCCAGCATTTT

v_call: TRBV18
d_call: TRBD1
clone_size: once
j_call: TRBJ1-4
cdr3_aa: CASSPDNRGSNEKLFF
cdr3_nt: TGTGCCAGCTCACCAGACAACAGGGGGTCTAATGAAAAACTGTTTTTT

v_call: TRBV9
d_call: TRBD1
clone_size: .
j_call: TRBJ1-2
cdr3_aa: CASSASGTGKNYGYTF
cdr3_nt: TGTGCCAGCAGCGCCTCCGGGACAGGGAAAAACTATGGCTACACCTTC

v_call: TRBV6-5
d_call: .
clone_size: .
j_call: TRBJ1-2
cdr3_aa: CASSYSHRALGYTF
cdr3_nt: TGTGCCAGCAGTTACTCCCACAGGGCCCTTGGCTACACCTTC

v_call: TRBV7-9
d_call: .
clone_size: .
j_call: TRBJ1-2
cdr3_aa: CVSRTESNYGYTF
cdr3_nt: TGTGTCTCAAGGACAGAATCTAACTATGGCTACACCTTC

v_call: TRBV14
d_call: .
clone_size: .
j_call: TRBJ1-6
cdr3_aa: CASSPTGPPLHF
cdr3_nt: TGTGCCAGCAGCCCCACAGGGCCACCCCTCCACTTT

v_call: TRBV19
d_call: .
clone_size: .
j_call: TRBJ2-2
cdr3_aa: CASSRTQNTGELFF
cdr3_nt: TGTGCCAGTAGCCGGACACAAAACACCGGGGAGCTGTTTTTT

v_call: TRBV7-2
d_call: TRBD1
clone_size: .
j_call: TRBJ2-7
cdr3_aa: CASSLDAGGLYEQYF
cdr3_nt: TGTGCCAGCAGCTTAGACGCAGGGGGCTTATACGAGCAGTACTTC

v_call: TRBV25-1
d_call: .
clone_size: .
j_call: TRBJ1-1
cdr3_aa: CASHAPGRGDSEAFF
cdr3_nt: TGTGCCAGCCACGCTCCGGGACGGGGGGACTCTGAAGCTTTCTTT

v_call: TRBV7-9
d_call: .
clone_size: few
j_call: TRBJ2-7
cdr3_aa: CASRSDSSYEQYF
cdr3_nt: TGTGCCAGCAGATCGGACAGTTCCTACGAGCAGTACTTC

v_call: TRBV5-8
d_call: TRBD2
clone_size: .
j_call: TRBJ2-3
cdr3_aa: CASGGTSGIYTDTQYF
cdr3_nt: TGTGCCAGCGGTGGGACTAGCGGGATTTACACAGATACGCAGTATTTT

v_call: TRBV10-1
d_call: TRBD1
clone_size: few
j_call: TRBJ2-2
cdr3_aa: CASSRQGAGELFF
cdr3_nt: TGCGCCAGCAGTCGCCAGGGGGCCGGGGAGCTGTTTTTT

v_call: TRBV15
d_call: .
clone_size: once
j_call: TRBJ2-3
cdr3_aa: CATSRVYGTDTQYF
cdr3_nt: TGTGCCACCAGCAGAGTCTACGGGACAGATACGCAGTATTTT

v_call: TRBV30
d_call: .
clone_size: few
j_call: TRBJ2-3
cdr3_aa: CASQRGSSTDTQYF
cdr3_nt: TGTGCCTCACAGAGGGGGTCAAGCACAGATACGCAGTATTTT

v_call: TRBV19
d_call: TRBD2
clone_size: .
j_call: TRBJ2-3
cdr3_aa: CASSTTSGGPVQYF
cdr3_nt: TGTGCCAGTAGTACGACTAGCGGGGGACCGGTGCAGTATTTT

v_call: TRBV6-5
d_call: TRBD2
clone_size: .
j_call: TRBJ2-5
cdr3_aa: CASSYSGLARGEQYF
cdr3_nt: TGTGCCAGCAGTTACTCGGGCCTCGCACGGGGGGAGCAGTACTTC

v_call: TRBV2
d_call: TRBD1
clone_size: few
j_call: TRBJ2-7
cdr3_aa: CASRLTGAQDYEQYF
cdr3_nt: TGTGCCAGCAGGTTAACAGGGGCCCAAGACTACGAGCAGTACTTC

v_call: TRBV2
d_call: .
clone_size: .
j_call: TRBJ2-5
cdr3_aa: CASGTLSQETQYF
cdr3_nt: TGTGCCAGCGGCACACTAAGCCAAGAGACCCAGTACTTC

v_call: TRBV5-1
d_call: .
clone_size: few
j_call: TRBJ1-1
cdr3_aa: CASSLETGRGGTEAFF
cdr3_nt: TGCGCCAGCAGCTTGGAGACCGGTCGGGGGGGCACTGAAGCTTTCTTT

v_call: TRBV27
d_call: TRBD1
clone_size: once
j_call: TRBJ2-7
cdr3_aa: CASRPDRQGPTWSYEQYF
cdr3_nt: TGTGCCAGTCGGCCCGACCGACAGGGACCAACCTGGTCCTACGAGCAGTACTTC

v_call: TRBV11-2
d_call: .
clone_size: .
j_call: TRBJ1-5
cdr3_aa: CASSQTGGASNQPQHF
cdr3_nt: TGTGCCAGCAGCCAGACGGGGGGGGCGAGCAATCAGCCCCAGCATTTT

v_call: TRBV5-4
d_call: TRBD1
clone_size: few
j_call: TRBJ2-7
cdr3_aa: CASSSDRGPSYEQYF
cdr3_nt: TGTGCCAGCAGCTCAGACAGGGGACCTTCCTACGAGCAGTACTTC

v_call: TRBV7-9
d_call: TRBD2
clone_size: .
j_call: TRBJ2-3
cdr3_aa: CASSLFAAGGDTQYF
cdr3_nt: TGTGCCAGCAGCTTATTCGCGGCGGGAGGGGATACGCAGTATTTT

v_call: TRBV11-2
d_call: TRBD2
clone_size: .
j_call: TRBJ2-4
cdr3_aa: CASSLLAGGLRNIQYF
cdr3_nt: TGTGCCAGCAGCCTACTAGCGGGAGGGCTCAGAAACATTCAGTACTTC

v_call: TRBV2
d_call: .
clone_size: .
j_call: TRBJ1-5
cdr3_aa: CASSGYGSGEPQHF
cdr3_nt: TGTGCCAGCAGTGGGTACGGGAGCGGGGAGCCCCAGCATTTT

v_call: TRBV7-9
d_call: .
clone_size: once
j_call: TRBJ2-1
cdr3_aa: CASSRPLRGNEQFF
cdr3_nt: TGTGCCAGCAGCAGACCCCTCCGGGGCAATGAGCAGTTCTTC

v_call: TRBV5-6
d_call: .
clone_size: .
j_call: TRBJ1-6
cdr3_aa: CASSSPPGNNSPLHF
cdr3_nt: TGTGCCAGCAGCTCTCCCCCAGGGAATAATTCACCCCTCCACTTT

v_call: TRBV11-2
d_call: .
clone_size: .
j_call: TRBJ2-1
cdr3_aa: CASSSLRGAYNEQFF
cdr3_nt: TGTGCCAGCAGCTCGCTCAGGGGTGCCTACAATGAGCAGTTCTTC

v_call: TRBV21-1
d_call: .
clone_size: .
j_call: TRBJ1-5
cdr3_aa: CASSKTQRSGHSSNQPQHF
cdr3_nt: TGTGCCAGCAGCAAAACCCAGCGTTCGGGACACTCTAGCAATCAGCCCCAGCATTTT

v_call: TRBV18
d_call: .
clone_size: .
j_call: TRBJ1-2
cdr3_aa: CASSHGGEAFYGYTF
cdr3_nt: TGTGCCAGCTCCCACGGGGGGGAGGCATTCTATGGCTACACCTTC

v_call: TRBV19
d_call: .
clone_size: .
j_call: TRBJ1-1
cdr3_aa: CASGGTANTEAFF
cdr3_nt: TGTGCCAGTGGCGGGACGGCGAACACTGAAGCTTTCTTT

v_call: TRBV18
d_call: TRBD1
clone_size: once
j_call: TRBJ2-7
cdr3_aa: CASSQSGTGGKEQYF
cdr3_nt: TGTGCCAGCTCACAGTCCGGGACAGGGGGCAAGGAGCAGTACTTC

v_call: TRBV29-1
d_call: TRBD1
clone_size: .
j_call: TRBJ1-4
cdr3_aa: CSAGQGEKLFF
cdr3_nt: TGCAGCGCAGGACAGGGTGAAAAACTGTTTTTT

v_call: TRBV28
d_call: TRBD1
clone_size: .
j_call: TRBJ1-2
cdr3_aa: CASRTGQDYGYTF
cdr3_nt: TGTGCCAGCAGGACTGGACAGGACTATGGCTACACCTTC

v_call: TRBV5-4
d_call: TRBD2
clone_size: once
j_call: TRBJ2-1
cdr3_aa: CASGKGGSNEQFF
cdr3_nt: TGTGCCAGCGGAAAGGGAGGGAGCAATGAGCAGTTCTTC

v_call: TRBV30
d_call: .
clone_size: .
j_call: TRBJ2-7
cdr3_aa: CAWVEMYEQYF
cdr3_nt: TGTGCCTGGGTTGAGATGTACGAGCAGTACTTC

v_call: TRBV2
d_call: TRBD1
clone_size: .
j_call: TRBJ2-7
cdr3_aa: CASVPGTGGYEQYF
cdr3_nt: TGTGCCAGTGTTCCGGGGACAGGGGGCTACGAGCAGTACTTC

v_call: TRBV7-2
d_call: TRBD2
clone_size: .
j_call: TRBJ2-7
cdr3_aa: CASRIAGGTYEQYF
cdr3_nt: TGTGCCAGCAGGATAGCGGGTGGAACCTACGAGCAGTACTTC

v_call: TRBV5-1
d_call: .
clone_size: .
j_call: TRBJ1-3
cdr3_aa: CASSSGQYGNTIYF
cdr3_nt: TGCGCCAGCAGCAGTGGACAGTATGGAAACACCATATATTTT

v_call: TRBV29-1
d_call: TRBD1
clone_size: .
j_call: TRBJ1-3
cdr3_aa: CSVDLFLWDRARDSGNTIYF
cdr3_nt: TGCAGCGTTGATCTTTTCTTGTGGGACAGGGCAAGGGACTCTGGAAACACCATATATTTT

v_call: TRBV7-3
d_call: .
clone_size: .
j_call: TRBJ2-5
cdr3_aa: CASSPDGLRGETQYF
cdr3_nt: TGTGCCAGCAGCCCGGATGGACTCCGAGGGGAGACCCAGTACTTC

v_call: TRBV6-6
d_call: TRBD1
clone_size: .
j_call: TRBJ2-7
cdr3_aa: CASSLDRVEEQYF
cdr3_nt: TGTGCCAGCAGTCTTGACAGGGTGGAGGAGCAGTACTTC

v_call: TRBV4-1
d_call: .
clone_size: .
j_call: TRBJ2-1
cdr3_aa: CASSQDSGSYNEQFF
cdr3_nt: TGCGCCAGCAGCCAAGATTCGGGGTCCTACAATGAGCAGTTCTTC

v_call: TRBV6-1
d_call: .
clone_size: .
j_call: TRBJ1-2
cdr3_aa: CASSGSGYYYGYTF
cdr3_nt: TGTGCCAGCAGTGGAAGCGGCTACTACTATGGCTACACCTTC

v_call: TRBV6-6
d_call: .
clone_size: .
j_call: TRBJ2-6
cdr3_aa: CASSRGISGANVLTF
cdr3_nt: TGTGCCAGCAGCAGGGGAATTTCTGGGGCCAACGTCCTGACTTTC

v_call: TRBV7-8
d_call: .
clone_size: .
j_call: TRBJ2-5
cdr3_aa: CASSPGRFQETQYF
cdr3_nt: TGTGCCAGCAGCCCTGGGAGGTTCCAAGAGACCCAGTACTTC

v_call: TRBV6-1
d_call: TRBD2
clone_size: .
j_call: TRBJ2-7
cdr3_aa: CASSERLAGGVDF
cdr3_nt: TGTGCCAGCAGTGAACGACTAGCGGGAGGGGTAGACTTC

v_call: TRBV28
d_call: .
clone_size: few
j_call: TRBJ2-7
cdr3_aa: CASSLGLGRTGRAYEQYF
cdr3_nt: TGTGCCAGCAGCCTTGGTCTCGGCCGTACAGGGAGGGCTTACGAGCAGTACTTC